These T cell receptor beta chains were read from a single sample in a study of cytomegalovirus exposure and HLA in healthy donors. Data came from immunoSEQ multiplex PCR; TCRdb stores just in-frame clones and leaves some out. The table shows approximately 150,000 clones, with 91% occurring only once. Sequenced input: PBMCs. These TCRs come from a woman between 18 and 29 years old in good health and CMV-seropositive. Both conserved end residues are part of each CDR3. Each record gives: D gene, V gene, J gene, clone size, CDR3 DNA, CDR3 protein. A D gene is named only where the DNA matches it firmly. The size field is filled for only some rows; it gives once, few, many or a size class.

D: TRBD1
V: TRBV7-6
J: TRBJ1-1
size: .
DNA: TGTGCCAGCAGCCATGGGACAGGGGTTGAAGCTTTCTTT
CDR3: CASSHGTGVEAFF

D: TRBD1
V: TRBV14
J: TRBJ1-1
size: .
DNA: TGTGCCAGCAGTCCGGGACAGATTCCAACTGAAGCTTTCTTT
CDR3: CASSPGQIPTEAFF

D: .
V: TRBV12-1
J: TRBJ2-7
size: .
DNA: TGTGCCAGCAGCCTCCCGGGACTAGCGGGGTGCGAGCAGTACTTC
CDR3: CASSLPGLAGCEQYF

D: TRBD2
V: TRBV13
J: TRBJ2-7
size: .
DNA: TGTGCCAGCAGCCCGGGACTAGCGGGAGGGAACGAGCAGTACTTC
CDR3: CASSPGLAGGNEQYF

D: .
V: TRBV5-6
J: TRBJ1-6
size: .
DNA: TGTGCCAGCAGCTTGGGCCGGGTAGGGGAGGGTTCACCCCTCCACTTT
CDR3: CASSLGRVGEGSPLHF

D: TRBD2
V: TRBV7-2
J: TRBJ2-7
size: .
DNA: TGTGCCAGCAGCTTAGGGGGCAGCGGGAGTGGCGAGCAGTACTTC
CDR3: CASSLGGSGSGEQYF

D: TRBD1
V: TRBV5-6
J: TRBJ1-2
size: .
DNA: TGTGCCAGCAGTCATTTCCTTTCGGACAGGGAGTATGGCTACACCTTC
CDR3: CASSHFLSDREYGYTF

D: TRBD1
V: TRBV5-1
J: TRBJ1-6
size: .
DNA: TGCGCCAGCAGCCTGGGACAGTCTAATTCACCCCTCCACTTT
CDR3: CASSLGQSNSPLHF

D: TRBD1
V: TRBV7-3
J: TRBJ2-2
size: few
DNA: TGTGCCAGCAGTCGACAGGGAATCGGGGAGCTGTTTTTT
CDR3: CASSRQGIGELFF

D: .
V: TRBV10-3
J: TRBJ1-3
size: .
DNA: TGTGCCATCAGTGAGAACCTACAGGGCGGAAGCACCATATATTTT
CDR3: CAISENLQGGSTIYF

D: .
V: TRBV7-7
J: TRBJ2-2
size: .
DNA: TGTGCCAGCAGCCGTCCAGAGGGTGACACCGGGGAGCTGTTTTTT
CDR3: CASSRPEGDTGELFF

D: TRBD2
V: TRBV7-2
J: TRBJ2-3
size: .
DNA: TGTGCCAGCAGCTTAGCGCGCATCGGTGGGAGGGCCTCCACAGATACGCAGTATTTT
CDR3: CASSLARIGGRASTDTQYF

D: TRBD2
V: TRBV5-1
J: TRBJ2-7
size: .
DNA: TGCGCCAGCAGCTTAATGGCGGGGGGGACCTACGAGCAGTACTTC
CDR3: CASSLMAGGTYEQYF

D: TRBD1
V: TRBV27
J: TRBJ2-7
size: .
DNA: TGTGCCAGCAGTTTATTGGGACAGGGTTCCGAGCAGTACTTC
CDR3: CASSLLGQGSEQYF

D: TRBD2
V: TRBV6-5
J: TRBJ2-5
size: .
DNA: TGTGCCAGCAGTTACTTGGGACTAGCTACGGAGACCCAGTACTTC
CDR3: CASSYLGLATETQYF

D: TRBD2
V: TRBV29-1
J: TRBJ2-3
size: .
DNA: TGCAGCGTTGTCCCGGGAGGAGGCACAGATACGCAGTATTTT
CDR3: CSVVPGGGTDTQYF

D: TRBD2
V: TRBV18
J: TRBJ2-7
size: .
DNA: TGTGCCAGCTCGCCCCAACGGCTCGGACCTGGATCCGGGACTAGCGGCTACGAGCAGTACTTC
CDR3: CASSPQRLGPGSGTSGYEQYF

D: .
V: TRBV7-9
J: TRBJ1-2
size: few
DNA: TGTGCCAGCAGCTTAGATCAGGGTTATGGCTACACCTTC
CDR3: CASSLDQGYGYTF

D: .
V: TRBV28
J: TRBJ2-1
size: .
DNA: TGTGCCAGCAGTTTAGCCCCCGAGGATGAGCAGTTCTTC
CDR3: CASSLAPEDEQFF

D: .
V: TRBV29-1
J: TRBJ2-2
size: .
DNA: TGCAGCGCCCGGAGGCAGGGGCCGGCCGGGGAGCTGTTTTTT
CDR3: CSARRQGPAGELFF

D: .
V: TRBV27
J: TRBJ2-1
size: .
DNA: TGTGCCAGCAGTTTTTCGGACTTACGAACCTACAATGAGCAGTTCTTC
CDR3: CASSFSDLRTYNEQFF

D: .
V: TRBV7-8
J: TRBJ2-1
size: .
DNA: TGTGCCAGCAGCTTCAGGCGAATGCCTCCTTACAATGAGCAGTTCTTC
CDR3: CASSFRRMPPYNEQFF

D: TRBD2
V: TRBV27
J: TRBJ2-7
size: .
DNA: TGTGCCAGCAGTTTACTCCCGCCGGGACTAGCGGCCTACGAGCAGTACTTC
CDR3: CASSLLPPGLAAYEQYF

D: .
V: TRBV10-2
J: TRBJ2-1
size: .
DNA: TGCGCCAGCACCTTCGGAGGGGCGAGCTCCTACAATGAGCAGTTCTTC
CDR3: CASTFGGASSYNEQFF

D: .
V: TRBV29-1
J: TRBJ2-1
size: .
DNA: TGCAGCGTTGGGACAGTCCTATCCTACAATGAGCAGTTCTTC
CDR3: CSVGTVLSYNEQFF

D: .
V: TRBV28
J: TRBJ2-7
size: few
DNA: TGTGCCAGCAGGGTATCCCCCGGGGAGCAGTACTTC
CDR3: CASRVSPGEQYF

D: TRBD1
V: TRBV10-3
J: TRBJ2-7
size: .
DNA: TGTGCCATCAGTGAGTTACAGGGGACGGGCTACGAGCAGTACTTC
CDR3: CAISELQGTGYEQYF

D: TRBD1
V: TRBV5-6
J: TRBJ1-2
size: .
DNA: TGTGCCAGCAGCTTGGTGGGACAGTCCTATGGCTACACCTTC
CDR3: CASSLVGQSYGYTF

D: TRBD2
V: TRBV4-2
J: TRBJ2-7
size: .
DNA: TGTGCCAGCAGCCAAGACCCTAGCGGGAGCGGTTCGGGCGAGCAGTACTTC
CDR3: CASSQDPSGSGSGEQYF

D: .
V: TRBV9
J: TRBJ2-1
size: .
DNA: TGTGCCAGCAGCGTAGACAGCTCAAACTCCTACAATGAGCAGTTCTTC
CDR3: CASSVDSSNSYNEQFF

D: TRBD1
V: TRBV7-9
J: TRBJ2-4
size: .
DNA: TGTGCCAGCAGCTTGGGACCGGGACAGGGCCTAGCCAAAAACATTCAGTACTTC
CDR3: CASSLGPGQGLAKNIQYF

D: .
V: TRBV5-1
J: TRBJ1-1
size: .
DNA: TGCGCCAGCAGCTTGGGCGGTCCTGAAGCTTTCTTT
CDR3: CASSLGGPEAFF

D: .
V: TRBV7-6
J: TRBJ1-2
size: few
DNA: TGTGCCAGCAGCCGGACAGAGGCCCGTGAAGGCTACACCTTC
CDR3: CASSRTEAREGYTF

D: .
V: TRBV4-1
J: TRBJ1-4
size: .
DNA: TGCGCCAGCAGCCAATCAGGGGTTGTTAATGAAAAACTGTTTTTT
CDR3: CASSQSGVVNEKLFF

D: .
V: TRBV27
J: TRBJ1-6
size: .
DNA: TGTGCCAGCAGTTTATTTGGCTATTCACCCCTCCACTTT
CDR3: CASSLFGYSPLHF